This T cell receptor (beta chain) was identified during a study of HIV-infected children after antiretroviral therapy interruption. Overall study: For the interruption arm, samples span week 0 through about 3 years after study end. Broader study findings: Naive CD4+ CDR3 sharing between time points fell after interruption began.

As to treatment: PENTA 11 planned treatment interruption arm or continuous ART arm. Naive CD4+ CD45RA+ CD45RO- T cells were sorted from thawed PBMCs. A 3' RACE protocol on RNA, with unique molecular identifiers, produced the TCR library. Each CDR3 protein gets one entry after TCRdb re-called the 3' RACE reads with MiXCR. There are approximately 95,000 distinct CDR3 sequences in the sample; about 7% occur only once, and about 1.1% lies in the top ten. V was clipped by 4 bases and J by 3 bases, with 17 bases between them. This CDR3 region has 15 residues. CDR1 and CDR2 (germline): SGHRS, YFSETQ. Concerning this clonotype: Its antigen is undetermined.

This receptor was identified in a pool of human donors with HIV. The gene calls are TRBV5-1 and TRBJ2-7; possibly TRBD1 for D (6 bases). Specimen: CD45RA+ CD4+ T cells from PBMCs, pooled from several time points, collected from a donor given antiretroviral therapy, either interrupted or continuous. Subset here: naive CD4+ CD45RA+ CD45RO- T cells. CDR3 residues: CASSVGQGSYYEQYF. The DNA of the CDR3 is TGCGCCAGCAGCGTAGGCCAGGGGTCGTACTACGAGCAGTACTTC.